This is a list of T cell receptor beta chains from one sample in a study of brain T cells in children with intractable seizures. The protocol was immunoSEQ multiplex PCR, while the TCRdb copy is restricted to in-frame clones and leaves out a portion. The sample records about 340,000 clones, over 90% being singletons. The material sequenced was peripheral blood, taken 4 to 6 months after surgery. These receptors originate from a boy younger than two with tuberous sclerosis and intractable seizures. Each CDR3 is given with its conserved first and last residue. A D gene is named only where the DNA matches it firmly. Not all rows give a size; the values are once, few, many and, for expanded clones, a class.

v_call	j_call	d_call	clone_size	cdr3_aa	cdr3_nt
TRBV5-1	TRBJ2-3	.	.	CASSYRAPGPDTQYF	TGCGCCAGCAGCTACCGGGCCCCGGGCCCAGATACGCAGTATTTT
TRBV28	TRBJ1-5	TRBD1	.	CASRDRDQPQHF	TGTGCCAGCAGGGACAGGGATCAGCCCCAGCATTTT
TRBV6-4	TRBJ2-7	.	.	CASALGVGGEQYF	TGTGCCAGCGCCCTCGGGGTCGGAGGCGAGCAGTACTTC
TRBV11-2	TRBJ2-1	TRBD2	.	CASSTSGRGLGEQFF	TGTGCCAGCAGCACTAGCGGGAGAGGCCTTGGTGAGCAGTTCTTC
TRBV7-9	TRBJ1-2	.	.	CASSPPRKTYGYTF	TGTGCCAGCAGCCCCCCACGTAAAACCTATGGCTACACCTTC
TRBV27	TRBJ2-5	.	once	CASSSRGGETQYF	TGTGCCAGCAGTTCAAGAGGGGGAGAGACCCAGTACTTC
TRBV9	TRBJ2-3	.	.	CASSVGQGTDTQYF	TGTGCCAGCAGCGTAGGCCAGGGGACAGATACGCAGTATTTT
TRBV9	TRBJ1-1	.	once	CASSPQWGTLNTEAFF	TGTGCCAGCAGCCCCCAGTGGGGTACACTGAACACTGAAGCTTTCTTT
TRBV6-5	TRBJ2-5	TRBD1	once	CASTLTGAGETQYF	TGTGCCAGCACCTTGACAGGGGCCGGGGAGACCCAGTACTTC
TRBV30	TRBJ2-7	.	.	CAWGVPYEQYF	TGTGCCTGGGGTGTTCCCTACGAGCAGTACTTC
TRBV29-1	TRBJ2-2	.	.	CSVAGAFNTGELFF	TGCAGCGTTGCGGGGGCCTTCAACACCGGGGAGCTGTTTTTT
TRBV7-9	TRBJ2-7	TRBD2	.	CAIAGAFSYEQYF	TGTGCCATAGCGGGGGCCTTCTCCTACGAGCAGTACTTC
TRBV29-1	TRBJ1-1	.	.	CSVVPSVTLLGGTEAFF	TGCAGCGTTGTCCCCTCGGTGACTCTCCTAGGAGGCACTGAAGCTTTCTTT
TRBV29-1	TRBJ2-7	.	.	CSVTNRDHEQYF	TGCAGCGTGACCAACAGGGACCACGAGCAGTACTTC
TRBV11-2	TRBJ1-2	TRBD1	.	CASSKIRDRGIRYTF	TGTGCCAGCAGCAAGATCCGGGACAGGGGGATACGCTACACCTTC
TRBV2	TRBJ1-5	TRBD1	.	CASSETWDRVTNQPQHF	TGTGCCAGCAGTGAAACTTGGGACAGGGTAACCAATCAGCCCCAGCATTTT
TRBV30	TRBJ1-6	.	.	CAWSHGGGNLHF	TGTGCCTGGAGTCACGGGGGAGGGAACCTCCACTTT
TRBV3-1/TRBV3-2	TRBJ1-2	TRBD1	.	CASSQVAFGTANYGYTF	TGTGCCAGCAGCCAAGTCGCTTTTGGGACAGCTAACTATGGCTACACCTTC
TRBV6-5	TRBJ1-2	.	.	CASSYRQNYGYTF	TGTGCCAGCAGTTACCGGCAGAACTATGGCTACACCTTC
TRBV29-1	TRBJ1-1	.	.	CSDRSGGAFF	TGCAGCGATAGATCCGGGGGAGCTTTCTTT
TRBV13	TRBJ1-1	TRBD1	.	CASSYRGDREGNTEAFF	TGTGCCAGCAGCTACCGGGGGGACAGGGAAGGGAACACTGAAGCTTTCTTT
TRBV27	TRBJ2-4	.	.	CASSSGPKNIQYF	TGTGCCAGCAGTTCGGGACCCAAAAACATTCAGTACTTC
TRBV27	TRBJ2-2	TRBD2	.	CASRVAGELTGELFF	TGTGCCAGCAGGGTAGCGGGAGAACTGACCGGGGAGCTGTTTTTT
TRBV3-1/TRBV3-2	TRBJ1-1	.	.	CASSLTPSQNTEAFF	TGTGCCAGCAGTCTAACCCCCAGTCAGAACACTGAAGCTTTCTTT
TRBV28	TRBJ1-5	.	.	CASSLIGGGNQPQHF	TGTGCCAGCAGTTTAATCGGGGGTGGAAATCAGCCCCAGCATTTT
TRBV27	TRBJ2-5	.	.	CASSSLLGAQETQYF	TGTGCCAGCAGTTCACTACTTGGGGCTCAAGAGACCCAGTACTTC
TRBV2	TRBJ1-4	.	.	CASRRIVSTTNEKLFF	TGTGCCAGCAGACGTATAGTATCCACAACTAATGAAAAACTGTTTTTT